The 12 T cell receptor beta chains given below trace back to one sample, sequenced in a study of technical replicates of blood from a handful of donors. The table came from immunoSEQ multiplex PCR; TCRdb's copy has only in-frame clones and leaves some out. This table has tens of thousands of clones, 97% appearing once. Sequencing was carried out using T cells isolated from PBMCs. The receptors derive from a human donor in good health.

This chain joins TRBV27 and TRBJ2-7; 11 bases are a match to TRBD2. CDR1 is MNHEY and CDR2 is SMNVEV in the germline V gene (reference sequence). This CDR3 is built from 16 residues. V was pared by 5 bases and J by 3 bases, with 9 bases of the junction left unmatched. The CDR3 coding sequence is TGTGCCAGCAGTCTCTATCCCGGGACTAGCGGCTACGAGCAGTACTTC. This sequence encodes CASSLYPGTSGYEQYF.

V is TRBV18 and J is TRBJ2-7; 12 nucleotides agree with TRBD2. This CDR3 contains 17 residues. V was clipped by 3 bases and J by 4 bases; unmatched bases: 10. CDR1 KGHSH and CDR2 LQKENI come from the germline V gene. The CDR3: CASSPGLAGKTFYEQYF. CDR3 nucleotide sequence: TGTGCCAGCTCACCGGGACTAGCGGGTAAAACCTTTTACGAGCAGTACTTC.

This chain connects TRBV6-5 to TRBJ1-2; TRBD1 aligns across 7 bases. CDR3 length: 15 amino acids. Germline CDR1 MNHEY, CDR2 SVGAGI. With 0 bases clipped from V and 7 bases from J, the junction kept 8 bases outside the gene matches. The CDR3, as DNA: TGTGCCAGCAGTTACTCGCAACAGGGGTACTCTGGCTACACCTTC. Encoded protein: CASSYSQQGYSGYTF.

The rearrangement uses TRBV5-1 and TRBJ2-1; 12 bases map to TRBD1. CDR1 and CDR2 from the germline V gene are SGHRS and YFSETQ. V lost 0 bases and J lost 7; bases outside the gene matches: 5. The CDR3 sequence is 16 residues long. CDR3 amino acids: CASSLGPGQGANEQFF. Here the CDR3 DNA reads TGCGCCAGCAGCTTGGGCCCGGGACAGGGGGCAAATGAGCAGTTCTTC.

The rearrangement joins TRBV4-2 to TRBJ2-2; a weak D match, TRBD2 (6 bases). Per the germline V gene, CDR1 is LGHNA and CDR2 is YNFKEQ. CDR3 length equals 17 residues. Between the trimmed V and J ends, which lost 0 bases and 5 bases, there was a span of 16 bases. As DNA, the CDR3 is TGTGCCAGCAGCCAAGACGGGGGACTTTTCTCGACCGGGGAGCTGTTTTTT. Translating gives CASSQDGGLFSTGELFF.

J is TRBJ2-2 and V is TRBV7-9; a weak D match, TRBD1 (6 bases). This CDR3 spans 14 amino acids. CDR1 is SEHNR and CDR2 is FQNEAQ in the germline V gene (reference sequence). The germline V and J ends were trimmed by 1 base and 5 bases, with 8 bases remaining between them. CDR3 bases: TGTGCCAGCAGCTTAGAAGGGGGTACCGGGGAGCTGTTTTTT. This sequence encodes CASSLEGGTGELFF.

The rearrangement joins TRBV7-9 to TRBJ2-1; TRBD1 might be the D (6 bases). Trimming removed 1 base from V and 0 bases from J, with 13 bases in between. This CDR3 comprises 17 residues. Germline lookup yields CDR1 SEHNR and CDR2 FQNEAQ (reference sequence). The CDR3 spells CASSLGLGASSYNEQFF. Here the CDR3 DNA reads TGTGCCAGCAGCTTAGGATTGGGGGCAAGCTCCTACAATGAGCAGTTCTTC.

The CDR3 coding sequence is TGTGCCAGCAGTGCAGGGACTACTTACACTGAAGCTTTCTTT. Amino acids: CASSAGTTYTEAFF. The chain couples TRBV28 to TRBJ1-1; D may be TRBD1 (5 bases). V was trimmed by 5 bases and J by 3 bases, leaving 13 bases between them. Per the germline V gene, CDR1 is MDHEN and CDR2 is SYDVKM. This CDR3 is 14 amino acids long.

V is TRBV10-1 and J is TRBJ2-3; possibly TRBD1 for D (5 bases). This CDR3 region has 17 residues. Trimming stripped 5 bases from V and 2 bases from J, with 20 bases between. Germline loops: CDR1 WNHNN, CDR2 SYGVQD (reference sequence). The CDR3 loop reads CASSRSGAHLDTDTQYF. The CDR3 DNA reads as TGCGCCAGCAGTCGCAGTGGGGCCCACCTGGACACAGATACGCAGTATTTT.

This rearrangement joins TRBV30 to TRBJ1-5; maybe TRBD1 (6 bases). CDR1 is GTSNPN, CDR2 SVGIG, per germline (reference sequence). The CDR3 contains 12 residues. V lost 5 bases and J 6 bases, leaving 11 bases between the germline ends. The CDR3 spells CAWEQGGQPQHF. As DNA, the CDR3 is TGTGCCTGGGAACAGGGTGGTCAGCCCCAGCATTTT.

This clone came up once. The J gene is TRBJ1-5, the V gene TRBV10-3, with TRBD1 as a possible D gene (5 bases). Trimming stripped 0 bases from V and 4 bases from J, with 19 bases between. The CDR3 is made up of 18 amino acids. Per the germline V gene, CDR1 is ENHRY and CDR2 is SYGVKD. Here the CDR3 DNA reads TGTGCCATCAGTGAGTCTCGGCAGGGCGGAGGGTCTAATCAGCCCCAGCATTTT. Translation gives CAISESRQGGGSNQPQHF.

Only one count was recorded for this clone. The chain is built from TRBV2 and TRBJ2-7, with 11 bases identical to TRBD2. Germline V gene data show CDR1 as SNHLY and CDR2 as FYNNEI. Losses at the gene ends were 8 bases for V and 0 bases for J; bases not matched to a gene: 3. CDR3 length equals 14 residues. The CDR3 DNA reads TGTGCCAGCGTTAGCGGGAGGGACTCCTACGAGCAGTACTTC. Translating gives CASVSGRDSYEQYF.